Sequencing of this T cell receptor (beta chain) was carried out in a study of T cell repertoires in cytomegalovirus infection. Regarding the study as a whole: The response measured ex vivo was dominated by TCR beta clonotypes (HLA-C-restricted and CMV-specific).

Germline-derived CDR1 and CDR2 are MDHEN and SYDVKM. After removal of 7 bases from V and 2 bases from J, the junction contained 12 bases not matched to a gene. This CDR3 is 17 amino acids long. TCRdb called the reads again in MiXCR, with one record for every CDR3 protein. The sample shows 50,000 to 65,000 distinct CDR3 sequences, 20% to 25% of them seen only once. Concerning this clonotype: Its antigen is unknown.

This clonotype was obtained from a human donor in good health (CMV status not recorded). Some clones in this sample may be carry-over from other donors' samples. The source was CD8+ T cells from cultured PBMCs, collected from culture after CMV antigen stimulation. The rearrangement links TRBV28 to TRBJ2-2; 8 nucleotides match TRBD1. The CDR3 reads CASTLKEQGANTGELFF. The DNA for the CDR3 is TGTGCCAGCACCCTTAAGGAGCAGGGGGCTAACACCGGGGAGCTGTTTTTT.